This TCR beta chain was identified during a study of blood T cell repertoires in COVID-19. Sequenced by immunoSEQ multiplex PCR; TCRdb stores in-frame clones only, minus some. The sample includes about 400,000 clones, approximately 88% of them seen just once. The V end was cut by 0 bases, the J end by 2 bases, with 13 bases between. The CDR3 extends over 16 amino acids. Germline V gene sequence: CDR1 LGHNA, CDR2 YSLEER. Material: peripheral blood. The receptor's source is a man aged 40-50 years with acute or convalescent COVID-19. This chain uses TRBV4-3 with TRBJ1-1; TRBD1 is a possible D gene (6 bases). This CDR3 is CASSQDRGGVNTEAFF. CDR3 nucleotide sequence: TGCGCCAGCAGCCAAGATAGGGGGGGGGTTAACACTGAAGCTTTCTTT.